This T cell receptor beta chain was identified in a study of OX40 agonist ivuxolimab in advanced cancers. In the study overall: Three patients had partial responses: one hepatocellular carcinoma, two cutaneous melanoma. General study points: CD8+ T cells averaged more expanded clones than CD4+. Low clonal expansion, among the lowest seen, marked partial responders at 0.1-3.0 mg/kg.

TCRdb's table, derived via immunoSEQ multiplex PCR, lists solely in-frame clones and lacks some. The data hold about 89,000 clones, with around nine tenths observed a single time. Details on this clone: Antigen specificity is unknown.

Unmatched junction bases numbered 8, after V lost 3 bases and J lost 1 base. Per germline, CDR1 SGHAT and CDR2 FQDESV (reference sequence). The CDR3 contains 17 residues. The receptor's source is an adult with an advanced solid tumor such as melanoma, head and neck, liver or kidney cancer. The source was CD4+ or CD8+ T cells sorted from blood, collected in a trial of the OX40 agonist ivuxolimab. This chain joins TRBV11-1 and TRBJ1-1, with 10 positions matching TRBD1. CDR3: CASSLTGGRLGNTEAFF. CDR3 DNA: TGTGCCAGCAGCTTGACAGGGGGCAGATTGGGGAACACTGAAGCTTTCTTT.